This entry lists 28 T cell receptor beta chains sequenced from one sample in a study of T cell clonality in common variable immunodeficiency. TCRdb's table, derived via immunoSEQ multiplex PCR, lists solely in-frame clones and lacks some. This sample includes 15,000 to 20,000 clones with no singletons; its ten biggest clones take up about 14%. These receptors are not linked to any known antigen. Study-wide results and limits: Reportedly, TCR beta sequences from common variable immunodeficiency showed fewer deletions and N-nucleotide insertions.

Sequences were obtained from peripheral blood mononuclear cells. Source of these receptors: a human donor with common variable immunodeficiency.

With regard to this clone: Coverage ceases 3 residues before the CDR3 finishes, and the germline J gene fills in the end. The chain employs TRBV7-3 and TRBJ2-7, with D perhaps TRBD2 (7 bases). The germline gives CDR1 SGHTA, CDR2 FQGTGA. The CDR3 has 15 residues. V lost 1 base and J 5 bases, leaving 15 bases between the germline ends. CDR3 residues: CASSLSGQGRDEQYF. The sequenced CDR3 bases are TGTGCCAGCAGCTTAAGCGGCCAGGGGAGGGACGAG. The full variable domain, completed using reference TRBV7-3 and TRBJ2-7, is GAGVSQTPSNKVTEKGKYVELRCDPISGHTALYWYRQSLGQGPEFLIYFQGTGAADDSGLPNDRFFAVRPEGSVSTLKIQRTERGDSAVYLCASSLSGQGRDEQYFGPGTRLTVT.

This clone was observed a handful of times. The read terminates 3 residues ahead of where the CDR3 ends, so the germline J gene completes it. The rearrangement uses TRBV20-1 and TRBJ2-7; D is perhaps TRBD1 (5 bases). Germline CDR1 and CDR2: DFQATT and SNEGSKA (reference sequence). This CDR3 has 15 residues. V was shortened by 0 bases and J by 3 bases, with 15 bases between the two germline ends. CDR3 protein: CSARDSRVPYYEQYF. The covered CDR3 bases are TGCAGTGCTAGAGATAGCAGGGTCCCCTACTACGAG.

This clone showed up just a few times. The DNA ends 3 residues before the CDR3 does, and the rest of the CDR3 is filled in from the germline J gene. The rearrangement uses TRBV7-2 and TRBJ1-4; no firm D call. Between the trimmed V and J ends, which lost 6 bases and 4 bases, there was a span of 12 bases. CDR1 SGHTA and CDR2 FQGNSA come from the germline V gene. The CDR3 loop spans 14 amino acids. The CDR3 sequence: CASSQQAGNEKLFF. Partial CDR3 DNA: TGTGCCAGCAGTCAGCAGGCCGGTAATGAAAAA. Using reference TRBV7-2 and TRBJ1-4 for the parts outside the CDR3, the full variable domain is GAGVSQSPSNKVTEKGKDVELRCDPISGHTALYWYRQSLGQGLEFLIYFQGNSAPDKSGLPSDRFSAERTGGSVSTLTIQRTQQEDSAVYLCASSQQAGNEKLFFGSGTQLSVL.

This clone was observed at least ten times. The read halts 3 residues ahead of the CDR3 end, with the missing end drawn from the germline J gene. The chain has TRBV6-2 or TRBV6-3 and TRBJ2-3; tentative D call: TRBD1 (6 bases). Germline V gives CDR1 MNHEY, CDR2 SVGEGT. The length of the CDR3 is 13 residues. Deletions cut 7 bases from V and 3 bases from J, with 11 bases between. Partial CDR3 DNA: TGTGCCAGCACCCCCCAGGGGACAGATACG. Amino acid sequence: CASTPQGTDT. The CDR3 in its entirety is CASTPQGTDTQYF.

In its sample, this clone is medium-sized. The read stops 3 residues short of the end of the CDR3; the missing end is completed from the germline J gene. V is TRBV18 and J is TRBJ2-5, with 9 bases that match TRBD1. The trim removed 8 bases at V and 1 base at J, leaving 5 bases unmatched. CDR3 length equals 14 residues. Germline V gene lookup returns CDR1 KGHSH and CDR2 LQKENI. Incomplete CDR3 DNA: TGTGCCAGCACCGAGACAGGGGGCCAAGAGACC. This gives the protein CASTETGGQET. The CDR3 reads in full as CASTETGGQETQYF.

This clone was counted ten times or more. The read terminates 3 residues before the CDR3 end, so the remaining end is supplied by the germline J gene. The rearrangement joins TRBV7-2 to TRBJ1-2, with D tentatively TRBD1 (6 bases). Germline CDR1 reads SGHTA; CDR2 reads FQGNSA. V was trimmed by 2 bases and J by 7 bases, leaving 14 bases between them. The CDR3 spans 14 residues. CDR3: CASSLNRDNIGYTF. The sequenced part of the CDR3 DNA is TGTGCCAGCAGCTTAAACAGGGATAACATTGGC. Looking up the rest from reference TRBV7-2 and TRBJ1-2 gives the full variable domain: GAGVSQSPSNKVTEKGKDVELRCDPISGHTALYWYRQSLGQGLEFLIYFQGNSAPDKSGLPSDRFSAERTGGSVSTLTIQRTQQEDSAVYLCASSLNRDNIGYTFGSGTRLTVV.

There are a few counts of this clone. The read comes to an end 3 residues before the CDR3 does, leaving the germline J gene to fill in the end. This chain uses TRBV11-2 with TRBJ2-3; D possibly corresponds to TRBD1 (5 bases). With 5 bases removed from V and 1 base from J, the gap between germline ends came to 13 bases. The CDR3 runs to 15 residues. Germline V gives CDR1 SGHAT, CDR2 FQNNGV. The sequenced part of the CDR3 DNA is TGTGCCAGCAGCATCCGGGCACAGGGCACAGATACG. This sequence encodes CASSIRAQGTDT. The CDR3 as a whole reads CASSIRAQGTDTQYF.

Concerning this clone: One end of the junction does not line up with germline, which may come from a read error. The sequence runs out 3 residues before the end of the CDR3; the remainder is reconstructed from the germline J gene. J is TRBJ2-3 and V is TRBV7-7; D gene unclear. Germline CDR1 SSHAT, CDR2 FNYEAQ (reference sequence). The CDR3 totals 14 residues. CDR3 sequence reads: CASSASTSVGTQYF. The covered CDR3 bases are TGTGCTAGCAGTGCTAGTACTTCCGTGGGTACG.

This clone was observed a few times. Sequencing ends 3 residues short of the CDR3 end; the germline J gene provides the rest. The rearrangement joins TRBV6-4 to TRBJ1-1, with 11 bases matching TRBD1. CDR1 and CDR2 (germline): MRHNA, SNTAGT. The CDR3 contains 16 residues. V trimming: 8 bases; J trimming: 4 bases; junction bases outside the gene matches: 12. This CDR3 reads CASLSGTGGLGTEAFF. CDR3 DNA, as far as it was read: TGTGCCAGCCTCAGTGGGACAGGGGGTTTGGGCACTGAA.

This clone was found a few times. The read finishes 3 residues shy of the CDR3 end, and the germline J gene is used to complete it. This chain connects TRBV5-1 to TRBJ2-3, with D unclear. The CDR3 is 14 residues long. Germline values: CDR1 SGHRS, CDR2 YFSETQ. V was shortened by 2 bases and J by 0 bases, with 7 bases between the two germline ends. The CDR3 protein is CASSFETSTDTQYF. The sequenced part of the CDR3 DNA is TGCGCCAGCAGCTTTGAGACTAGCACAGATACG.

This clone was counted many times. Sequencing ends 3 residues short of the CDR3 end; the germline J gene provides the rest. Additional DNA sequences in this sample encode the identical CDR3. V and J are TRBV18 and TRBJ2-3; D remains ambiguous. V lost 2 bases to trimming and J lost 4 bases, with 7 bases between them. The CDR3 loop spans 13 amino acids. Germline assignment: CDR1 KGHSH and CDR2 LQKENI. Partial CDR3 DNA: TGTGCCAGCTCACCAAGTCGGGCAGATACG. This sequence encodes CASSPSRADT. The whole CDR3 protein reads CASSPSRADTQYF.

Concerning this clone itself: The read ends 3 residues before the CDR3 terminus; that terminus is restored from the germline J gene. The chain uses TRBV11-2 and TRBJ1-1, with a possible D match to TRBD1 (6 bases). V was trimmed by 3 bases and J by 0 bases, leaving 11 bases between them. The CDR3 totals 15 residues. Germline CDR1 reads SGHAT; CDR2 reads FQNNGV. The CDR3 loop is CASSFSQGLNTEAFF. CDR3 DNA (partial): TGTGCCAGCAGCTTTTCACAGGGCCTGAACACTGAA.

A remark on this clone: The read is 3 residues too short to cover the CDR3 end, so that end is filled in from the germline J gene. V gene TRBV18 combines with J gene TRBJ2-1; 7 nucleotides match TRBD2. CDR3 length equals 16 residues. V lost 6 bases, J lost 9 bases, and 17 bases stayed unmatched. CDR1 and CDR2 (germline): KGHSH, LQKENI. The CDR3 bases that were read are TGTGCCAGCTCTCCCCCCCTAGCGGCCGGACGTGGTGAG. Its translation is CASSPPLAAGRGE. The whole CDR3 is CASSPPLAAGRGEQFF. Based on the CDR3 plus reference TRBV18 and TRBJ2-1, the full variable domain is NAGVMQNPRHLVRRRGQEARLRCSPMKGHSHVYWYRQLPEEGLKFMVYLQKENIIDESGMPKERFSAEFPKEGPSILRIQQVVRGDSAAYFCASSPPLAAGRGEQFFGPGTRLTVL.

This chain's CDR3 is CASSLRGGPETQYF. The DNA read from the CDR3 is TGTGCCAGCAGCTTACGGGGGGGTCCGGAAACC. The V and J genes are TRBV7-9 and TRBJ2-5; 8 bases are shared with TRBD2. The read stops 3 residues short of the end of the CDR3; the missing end is completed from the germline J gene. Germline V CDR1 and CDR2: SEHNR, FQNEAQ (reference sequence). The CDR3 runs 14 residues.

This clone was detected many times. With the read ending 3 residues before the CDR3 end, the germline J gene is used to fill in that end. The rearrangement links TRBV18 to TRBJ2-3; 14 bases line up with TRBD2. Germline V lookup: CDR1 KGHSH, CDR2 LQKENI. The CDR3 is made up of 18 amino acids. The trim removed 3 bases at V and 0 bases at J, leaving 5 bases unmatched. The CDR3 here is CASSPIGTSGGSTDTQYF. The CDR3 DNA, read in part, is TGTGCCAGCTCACCTATTGGGACTAGCGGGGGAAGCACAGATACG.

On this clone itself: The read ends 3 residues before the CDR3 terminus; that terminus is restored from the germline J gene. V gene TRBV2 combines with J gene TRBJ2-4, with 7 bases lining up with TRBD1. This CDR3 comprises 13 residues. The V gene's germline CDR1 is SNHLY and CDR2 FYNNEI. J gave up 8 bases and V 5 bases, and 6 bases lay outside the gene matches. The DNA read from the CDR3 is TGTGCCAGCAGTTACAGGGGATCTGACATT. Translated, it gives CASSYRGSDI. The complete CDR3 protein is CASSYRGSDIQYF.

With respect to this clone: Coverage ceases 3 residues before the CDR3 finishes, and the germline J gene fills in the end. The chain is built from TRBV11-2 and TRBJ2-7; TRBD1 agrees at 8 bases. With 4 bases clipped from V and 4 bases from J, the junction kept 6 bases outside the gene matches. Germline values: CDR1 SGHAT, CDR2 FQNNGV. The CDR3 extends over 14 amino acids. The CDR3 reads CASSSGQGRYEQYF. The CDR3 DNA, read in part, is TGTGCCAGCAGCTCCGGACAGGGTCGGTACGAG.

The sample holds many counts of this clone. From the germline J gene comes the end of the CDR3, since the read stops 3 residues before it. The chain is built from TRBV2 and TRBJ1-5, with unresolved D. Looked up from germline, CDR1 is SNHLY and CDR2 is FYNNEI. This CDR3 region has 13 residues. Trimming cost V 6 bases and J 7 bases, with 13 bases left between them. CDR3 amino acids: CASRPRTGQPQHF. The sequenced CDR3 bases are TGTGCCAGCAGACCCAGGACTGGACAGCCC. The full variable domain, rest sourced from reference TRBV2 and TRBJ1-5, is EPEVTQTPSHQVTQMGQEVILRCVPISNHLYFYWYRQILGQKVEFLVSFYNNEISEKSEIFDDQFSVERPDGSNFTLKIRSTKLEDSAMYFCASRPRTGQPQHFGDGTRLSIL.

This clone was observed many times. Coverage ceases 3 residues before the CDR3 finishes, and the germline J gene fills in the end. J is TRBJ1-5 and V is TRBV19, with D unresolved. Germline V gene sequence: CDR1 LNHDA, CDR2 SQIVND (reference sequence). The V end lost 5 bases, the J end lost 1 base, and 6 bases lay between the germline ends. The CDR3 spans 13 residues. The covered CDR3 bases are TGTGCCAGTAGTGTTGGCAGCAATCAGCCC. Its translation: CASSVGSNQP. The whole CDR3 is CASSVGSNQPQHF.

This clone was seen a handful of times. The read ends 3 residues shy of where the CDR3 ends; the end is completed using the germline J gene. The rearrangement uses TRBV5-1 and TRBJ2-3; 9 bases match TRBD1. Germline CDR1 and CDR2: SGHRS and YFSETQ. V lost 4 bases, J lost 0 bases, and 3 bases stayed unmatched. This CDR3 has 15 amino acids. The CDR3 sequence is CASSGTGSSTDTQYF. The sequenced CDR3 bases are TGCGCCAGCAGCGGGACAGGGTCAAGCACAGATACG.

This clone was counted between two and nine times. CDR3 DNA (partial): TGTGCCAGCTCACCGACAGGGGGCAACTATGGC. Translated, it gives CASSPTGGNYG. The entire CDR3 sequence reads CASSPTGGNYGYTF. The chain carries TRBV18 and TRBJ1-2; 10 bases match TRBD1. The CDR3 goes on 3 residues after the read ends, and that part is filled in from the germline J gene. V lost 3 bases to trimming and J lost 2 bases; unmatched junction nucleotides: 0. The length of the CDR3 is 14 residues. Germline V lookup: CDR1 KGHSH, CDR2 LQKENI.

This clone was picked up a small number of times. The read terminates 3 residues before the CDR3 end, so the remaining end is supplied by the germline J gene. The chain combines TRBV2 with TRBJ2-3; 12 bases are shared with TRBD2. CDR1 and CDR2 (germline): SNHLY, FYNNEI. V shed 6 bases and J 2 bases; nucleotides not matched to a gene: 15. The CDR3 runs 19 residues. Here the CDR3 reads CASRDGGLAGGPDTDTQYF. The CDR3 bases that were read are TGTGCCAGCAGGGACGGCGGGCTAGCGGGGGGGCCCGACACAGATACG. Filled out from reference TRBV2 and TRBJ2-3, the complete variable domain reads EPEVTQTPSHQVTQMGQEVILRCVPISNHLYFYWYRQILGQKVEFLVSFYNNEISEKSEIFDDQFSVERPDGSNFTLKIRSTKLEDSAMYFCASRDGGLAGGPDTDTQYFGPGTRLTVL.

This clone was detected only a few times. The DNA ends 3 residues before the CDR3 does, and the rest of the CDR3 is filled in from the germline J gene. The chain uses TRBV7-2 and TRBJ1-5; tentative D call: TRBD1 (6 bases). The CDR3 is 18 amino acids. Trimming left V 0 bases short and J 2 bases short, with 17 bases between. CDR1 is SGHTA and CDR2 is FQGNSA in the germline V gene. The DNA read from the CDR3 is TGTGCCAGCAGCTTAGCTGGGGGGGCAGGGTCCGGCAATCAGCCC. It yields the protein CASSLAGGAGSGNQP. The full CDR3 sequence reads CASSLAGGAGSGNQPQHF.

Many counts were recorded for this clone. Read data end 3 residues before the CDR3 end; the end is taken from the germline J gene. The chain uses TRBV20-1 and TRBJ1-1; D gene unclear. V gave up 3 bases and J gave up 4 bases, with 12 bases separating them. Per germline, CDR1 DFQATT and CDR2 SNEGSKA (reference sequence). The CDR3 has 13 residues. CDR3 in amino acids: CSASEGAFTEAFF. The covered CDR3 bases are TGCAGTGCTAGCGAGGGCGCCTTCACTGAA.

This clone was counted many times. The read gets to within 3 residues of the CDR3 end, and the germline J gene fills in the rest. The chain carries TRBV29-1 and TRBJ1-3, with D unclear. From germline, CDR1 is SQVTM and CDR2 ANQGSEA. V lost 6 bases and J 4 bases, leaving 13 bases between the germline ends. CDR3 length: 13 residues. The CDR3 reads CSVGLSGGNTIYF. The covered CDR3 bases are TGCAGCGTAGGCCTCTCGGGGGGAAACACC. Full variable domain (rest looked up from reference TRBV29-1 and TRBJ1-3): SAVISQKPSRDICQRGTSLTIQCQVDSQVTMMFWYRQQPGQSLTLIATANQGSEATYESGFVIDKFPISRPNLTFSTLTVSNMSPEDSSIYLCSVGLSGGNTIYFGEGSWLTVV.

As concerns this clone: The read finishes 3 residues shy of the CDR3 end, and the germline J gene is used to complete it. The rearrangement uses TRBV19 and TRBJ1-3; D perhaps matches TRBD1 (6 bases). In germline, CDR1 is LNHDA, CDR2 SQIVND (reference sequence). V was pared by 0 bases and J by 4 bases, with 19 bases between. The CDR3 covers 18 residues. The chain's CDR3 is CASSIDRGRQGRGNTIYF. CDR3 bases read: TGTGCCAGTAGTATAGATCGTGGTCGGCAGGGGAGAGGAAACACC.

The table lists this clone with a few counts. CDR3 loop: CASSPLAGVRETQYF. Incomplete CDR3 DNA: TGCGCCAGCAGCCCCCTAGCGGGGGTGAGGGAGACC. The chain carries TRBV5-1 and TRBJ2-5; 10 bases agree with TRBD2. Read coverage stops 3 residues before the CDR3 terminus; the germline J gene supplies the remainder. The CDR3 is made up of 15 amino acids. V lost 4 bases and J lost 5; bases outside the gene matches: 8. Germline-derived CDR1 and CDR2 are SGHRS and YFSETQ.

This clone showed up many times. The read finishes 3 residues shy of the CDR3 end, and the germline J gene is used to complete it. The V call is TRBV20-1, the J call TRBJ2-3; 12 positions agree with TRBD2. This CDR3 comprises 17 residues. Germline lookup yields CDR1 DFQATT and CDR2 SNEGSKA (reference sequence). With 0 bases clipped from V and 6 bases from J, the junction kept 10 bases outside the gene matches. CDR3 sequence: CSARDPLAGGQRDTQYF. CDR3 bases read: TGCAGTGCTAGAGATCCCCTAGCGGGGGGGCAGCGGGATACG.